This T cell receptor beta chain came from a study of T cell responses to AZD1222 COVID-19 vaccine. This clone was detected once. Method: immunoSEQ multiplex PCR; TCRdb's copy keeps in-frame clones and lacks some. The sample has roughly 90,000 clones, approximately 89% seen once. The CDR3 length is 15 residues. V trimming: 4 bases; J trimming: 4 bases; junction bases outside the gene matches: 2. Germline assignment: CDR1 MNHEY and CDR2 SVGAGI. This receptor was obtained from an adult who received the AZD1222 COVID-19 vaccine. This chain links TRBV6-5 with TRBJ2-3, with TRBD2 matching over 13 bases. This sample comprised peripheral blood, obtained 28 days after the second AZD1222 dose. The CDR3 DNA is TGTGCCAGCAGTTTGACTAGCGGGGGGCCAGATACGCAGTATTTT. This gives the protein CASSLTSGGPDTQYF.